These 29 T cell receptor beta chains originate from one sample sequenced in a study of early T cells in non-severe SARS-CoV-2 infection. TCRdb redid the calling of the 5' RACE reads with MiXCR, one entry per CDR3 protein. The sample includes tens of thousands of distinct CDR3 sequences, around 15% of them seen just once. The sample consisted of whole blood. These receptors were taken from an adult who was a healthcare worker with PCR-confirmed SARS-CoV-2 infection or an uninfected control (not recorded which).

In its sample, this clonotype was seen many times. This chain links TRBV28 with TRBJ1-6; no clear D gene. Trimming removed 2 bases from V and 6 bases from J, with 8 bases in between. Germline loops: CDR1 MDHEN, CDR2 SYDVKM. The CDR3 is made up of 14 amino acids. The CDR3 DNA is TGTGCCAGCAGTTTAGGTTCTGCTAATTCACCCCTCCACTTT. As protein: CASSLGSANSPLHF. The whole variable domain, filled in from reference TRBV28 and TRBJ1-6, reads DVKVTQSSRYLVKRTGEKVFLECVQDMDHENMFWYRQDPGLGLRLIYFSYDVKMKEKGDIPEGYSVSREKKERFSLILESASTNQTSMYLCASSLGSANSPLHFGNGTRLTVT.

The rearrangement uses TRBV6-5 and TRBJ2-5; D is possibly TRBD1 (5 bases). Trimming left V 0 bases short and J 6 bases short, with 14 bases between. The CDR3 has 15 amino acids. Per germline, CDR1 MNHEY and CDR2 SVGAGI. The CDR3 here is CASSYSSAGWKTQYF. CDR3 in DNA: TGTGCCAGCAGTTACTCGTCGGCAGGGTGGAAGACCCAGTACTTC.

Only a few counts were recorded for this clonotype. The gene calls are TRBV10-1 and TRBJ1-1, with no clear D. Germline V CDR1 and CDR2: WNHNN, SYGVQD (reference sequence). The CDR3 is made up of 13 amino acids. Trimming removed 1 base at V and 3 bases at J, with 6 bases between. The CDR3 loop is CASSEYPDTEAFF. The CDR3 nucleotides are TGCGCCAGCAGTGAGTACCCCGACACTGAAGCTTTCTTT.

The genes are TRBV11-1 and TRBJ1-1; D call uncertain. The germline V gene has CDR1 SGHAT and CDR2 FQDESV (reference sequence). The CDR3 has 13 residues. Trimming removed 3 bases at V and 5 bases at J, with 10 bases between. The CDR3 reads CASSFIDKTEAFF. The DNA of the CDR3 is TGTGCCAGCAGCTTCATTGACAAAACTGAAGCTTTCTTT.

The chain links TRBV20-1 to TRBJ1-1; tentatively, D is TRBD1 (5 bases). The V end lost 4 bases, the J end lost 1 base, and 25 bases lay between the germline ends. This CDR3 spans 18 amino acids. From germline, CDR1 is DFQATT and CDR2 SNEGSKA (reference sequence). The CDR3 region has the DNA TGCAGTGCTACCAAGTATCTCCCGGGACGCTACCAGAACACTGAAGCTTTCTTT. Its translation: CSATKYLPGRYQNTEAFF.

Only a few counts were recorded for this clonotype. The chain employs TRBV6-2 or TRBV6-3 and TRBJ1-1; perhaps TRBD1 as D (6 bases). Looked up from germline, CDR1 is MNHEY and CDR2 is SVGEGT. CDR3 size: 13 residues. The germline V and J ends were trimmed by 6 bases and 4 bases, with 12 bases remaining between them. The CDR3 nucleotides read TGTGCCAGCAGGGACAGCGGCAGCACTGAAGCTTTCTTT. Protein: CASRDSGSTEAFF.

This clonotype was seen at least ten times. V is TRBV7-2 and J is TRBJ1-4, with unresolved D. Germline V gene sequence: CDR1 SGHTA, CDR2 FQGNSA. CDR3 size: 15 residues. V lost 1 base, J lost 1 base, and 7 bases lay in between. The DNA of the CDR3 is TGTGCCAGCAGCTTAGGCGGGATAACTAATGAAAAACTGTTTTTT. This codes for CASSLGGITNEKLFF.

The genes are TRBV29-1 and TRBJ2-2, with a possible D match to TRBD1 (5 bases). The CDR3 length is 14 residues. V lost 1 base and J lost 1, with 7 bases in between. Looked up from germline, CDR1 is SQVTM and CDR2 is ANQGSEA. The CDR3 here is CSVEGTLNTGELFF. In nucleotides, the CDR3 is TGCAGCGTTGAAGGGACACTGAACACCGGGGAGCTGTTTTTT.

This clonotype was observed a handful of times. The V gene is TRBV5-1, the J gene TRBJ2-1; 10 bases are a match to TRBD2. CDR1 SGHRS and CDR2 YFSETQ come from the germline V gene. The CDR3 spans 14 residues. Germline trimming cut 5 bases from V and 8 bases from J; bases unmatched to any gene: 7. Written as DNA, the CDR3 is TGCGCCAGCAGAGCTAGCGGGGGAATAGATGAGCAGTTCTTC. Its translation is CASRASGGIDEQFF.

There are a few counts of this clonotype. CDR3 sequence reads: CASSLDLKPPGLMNEKLFF. CDR3 DNA: TGTGCCAGCAGCTTAGATTTAAAGCCCCCGGGACTGATGAATGAAAAACTGTTTTTT. The chain recombines TRBV11-2 with TRBJ1-4; D is perhaps TRBD1 (5 bases). Per germline, CDR1 SGHAT and CDR2 FQNNGV. This CDR3 has 19 amino acids. V lost 0 bases, J lost 5 bases, and 22 bases lay in between.

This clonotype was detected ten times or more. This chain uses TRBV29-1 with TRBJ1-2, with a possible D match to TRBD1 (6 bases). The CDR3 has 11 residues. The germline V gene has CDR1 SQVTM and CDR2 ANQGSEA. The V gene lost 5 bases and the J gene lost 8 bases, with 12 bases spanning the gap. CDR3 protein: CSVYRETGYTF. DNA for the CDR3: TGCAGCGTTTACAGGGAGACGGGCTACACCTTC.

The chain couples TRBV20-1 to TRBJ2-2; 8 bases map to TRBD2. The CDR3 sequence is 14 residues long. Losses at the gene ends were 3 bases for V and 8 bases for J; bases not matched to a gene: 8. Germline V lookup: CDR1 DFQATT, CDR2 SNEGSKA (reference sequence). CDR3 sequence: CSARRGAASGELFF. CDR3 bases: TGCAGTGCTAGGCGGGGGGCCGCGTCTGGGGAGCTGTTTTTT.

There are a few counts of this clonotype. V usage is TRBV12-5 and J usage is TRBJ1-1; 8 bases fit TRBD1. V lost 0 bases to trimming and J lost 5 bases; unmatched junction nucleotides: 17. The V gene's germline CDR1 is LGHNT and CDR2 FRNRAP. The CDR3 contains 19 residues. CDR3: CASGLVKGRGPRIGTEAFF. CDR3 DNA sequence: TGTGCTAGTGGTTTGGTAAAGGGCAGGGGGCCTCGGATTGGTACTGAAGCTTTCTTT. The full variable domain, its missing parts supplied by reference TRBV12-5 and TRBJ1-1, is DARVTQTPRHKVTEMGQEVTMRCQPILGHNTVFWYRQTMMQGLELLAYFRNRAPLDDSGMPKDRFSAEMPDATLATLKIQPSEPRDSAVYFCASGLVKGRGPRIGTEAFFGQGTRLTVV.

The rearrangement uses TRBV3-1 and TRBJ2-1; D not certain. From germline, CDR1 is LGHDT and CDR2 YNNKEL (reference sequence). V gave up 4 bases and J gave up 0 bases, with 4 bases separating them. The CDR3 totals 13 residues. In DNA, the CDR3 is TGTGCCAGCAGCCCCCTCTCCTACAATGAGCAGTTCTTC. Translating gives CASSPLSYNEQFF.

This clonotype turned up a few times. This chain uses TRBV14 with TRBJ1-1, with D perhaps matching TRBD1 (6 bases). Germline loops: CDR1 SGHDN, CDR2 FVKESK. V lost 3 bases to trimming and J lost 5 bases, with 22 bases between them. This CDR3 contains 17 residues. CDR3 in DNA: TGTGCCAGCAGCCAGCACCGGGTCTCCAGGGGTTTGACTGAAGCTTTCTTT. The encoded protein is CASSQHRVSRGLTEAFF.

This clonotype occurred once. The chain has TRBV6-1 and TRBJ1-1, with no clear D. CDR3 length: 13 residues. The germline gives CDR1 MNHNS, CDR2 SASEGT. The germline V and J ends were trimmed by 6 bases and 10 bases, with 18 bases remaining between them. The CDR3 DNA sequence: TGTGCCAGCAGCACTTCTGCCACGGCGGCAGCTTTCTTT. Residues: CASSTSATAAAFF.

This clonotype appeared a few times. This chain's CDR3 is CASSRGQGTSSYNEQFF. DNA for the CDR3: TGCGCCAGCAGCAGGGGACAGGGGACGAGCTCCTACAATGAGCAGTTCTTC. This chain links TRBV5-1 with TRBJ2-1, with 10 positions matching TRBD1. The V and J ends lost 4 bases and 0 bases, in that order; junction bases with no gene match: 7. Looked up from germline, CDR1 is SGHRS and CDR2 is YFSETQ. The CDR3 covers 17 residues. Variable domain in full (rest from reference TRBV5-1 and TRBJ2-1): KAGVTQTPRYLIKTRGQQVTLSCSPISGHRSVSWYQQTPGQGLQFLFEYFSETQRNKGNFPGRFSGRQFSNSRSEMNVSTLELGDSALYLCASSRGQGTSSYNEQFFGPGTRLTVL.

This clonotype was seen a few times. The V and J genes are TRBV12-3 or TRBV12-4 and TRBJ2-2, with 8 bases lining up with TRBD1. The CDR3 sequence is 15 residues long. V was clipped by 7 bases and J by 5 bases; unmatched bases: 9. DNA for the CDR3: TGTGCCAGCAACCTCGACAGGGGTGGGACCGGGGAGCTGTTTTTT. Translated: CASNLDRGGTGELFF.

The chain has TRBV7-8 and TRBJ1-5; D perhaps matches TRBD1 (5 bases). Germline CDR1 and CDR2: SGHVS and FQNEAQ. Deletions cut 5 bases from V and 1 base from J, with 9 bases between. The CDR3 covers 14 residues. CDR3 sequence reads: CASSVQGSNQPQHF. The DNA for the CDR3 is TGTGCCAGCAGCGTTCAGGGCAGCAATCAGCCCCAGCATTTT.

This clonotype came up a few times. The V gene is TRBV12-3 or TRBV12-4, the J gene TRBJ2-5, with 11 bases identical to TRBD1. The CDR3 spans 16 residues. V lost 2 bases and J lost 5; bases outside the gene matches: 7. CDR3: CASSLMGQGDRETQYF. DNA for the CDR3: TGTGCCAGCAGTTTAATGGGACAGGGGGACAGGGAGACCCAGTACTTC.

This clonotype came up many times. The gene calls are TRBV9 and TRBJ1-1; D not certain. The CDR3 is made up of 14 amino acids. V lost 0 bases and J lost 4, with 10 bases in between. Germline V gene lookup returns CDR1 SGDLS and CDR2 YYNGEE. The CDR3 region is CASSVDGGVTEAFF. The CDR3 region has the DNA TGTGCCAGCAGCGTAGATGGTGGTGTCACTGAAGCTTTCTTT.

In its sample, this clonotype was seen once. The CDR3 nucleotides are TGCAGTGCTCCCCGGACAGGGCAGAACACTGAAGCTTTCTTT. Its protein is CSAPRTGQNTEAFF. The chain has TRBV20-1 and TRBJ1-1; 8 nucleotides match TRBD1. Germline CDR1 DFQATT, CDR2 SNEGSKA (reference sequence). This CDR3 has 14 amino acids. V lost 5 bases and J lost 1; bases outside the gene matches: 6.

The CDR3 reads CASSLSWGTIIYGYTF. CDR3 DNA: TGTGCCAGCAGTTTAAGCTGGGGGACCATAATCTATGGCTACACCTTC. The chain links TRBV27 to TRBJ1-2, with a tentative D call TRBD1 (5 bases). CDR1 and CDR2 from the germline V gene are MNHEY and SMNVEV (reference sequence). This CDR3 is built from 16 residues. Trimming removed 2 bases from V and 4 bases from J, with 17 bases in between.

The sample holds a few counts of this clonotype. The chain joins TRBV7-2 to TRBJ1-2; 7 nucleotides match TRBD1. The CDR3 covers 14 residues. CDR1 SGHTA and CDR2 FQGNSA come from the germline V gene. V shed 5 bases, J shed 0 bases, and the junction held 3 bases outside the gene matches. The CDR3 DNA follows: TGTGCCAGCAGCGTCGGGACAGCTAACTATGGCTACACCTTC. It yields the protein CASSVGTANYGYTF.

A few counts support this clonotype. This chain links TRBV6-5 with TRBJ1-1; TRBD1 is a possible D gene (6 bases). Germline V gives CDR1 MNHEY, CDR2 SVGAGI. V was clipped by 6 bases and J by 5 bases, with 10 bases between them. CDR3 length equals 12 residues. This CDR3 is CASRQGGTEAFF. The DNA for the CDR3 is TGTGCCAGCAGACAGGGAGGGACTGAAGCTTTCTTT.

This CDR3 is CASRDRASTDTQYF. DNA for the CDR3: TGTGCCAGCAGGGACAGGGCTAGCACAGATACGCAGTATTTT. The chain uses TRBV2 and TRBJ2-3; 8 bases are shared with TRBD1. The germline V gene encodes CDR1 SNHLY and CDR2 FYNNEI. This CDR3 comprises 14 residues. After removal of 6 bases from V and 0 bases from J, the junction contained 2 bases not matched to a gene.

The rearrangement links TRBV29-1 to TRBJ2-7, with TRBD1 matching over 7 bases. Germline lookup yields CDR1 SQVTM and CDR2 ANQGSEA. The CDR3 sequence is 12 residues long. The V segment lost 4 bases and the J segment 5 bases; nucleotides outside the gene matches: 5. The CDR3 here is CSVVPGTDEQYF. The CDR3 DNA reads TGCAGCGTTGTACCCGGGACAGACGAGCAGTACTTC.

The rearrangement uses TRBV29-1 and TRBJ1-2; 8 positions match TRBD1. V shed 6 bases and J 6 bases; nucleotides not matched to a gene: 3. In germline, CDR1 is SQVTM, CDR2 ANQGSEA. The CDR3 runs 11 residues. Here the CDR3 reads CSVGQGDGYTF. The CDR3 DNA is TGCAGCGTCGGACAGGGAGATGGCTACACCTTC.

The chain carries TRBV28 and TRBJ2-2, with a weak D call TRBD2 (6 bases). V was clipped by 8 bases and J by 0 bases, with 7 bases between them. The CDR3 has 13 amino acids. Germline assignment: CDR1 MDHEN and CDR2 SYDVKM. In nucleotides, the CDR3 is TGTGCCAGCTGGAGGGCGAACACCGGGGAGCTGTTTTTT. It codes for CASWRANTGELFF.